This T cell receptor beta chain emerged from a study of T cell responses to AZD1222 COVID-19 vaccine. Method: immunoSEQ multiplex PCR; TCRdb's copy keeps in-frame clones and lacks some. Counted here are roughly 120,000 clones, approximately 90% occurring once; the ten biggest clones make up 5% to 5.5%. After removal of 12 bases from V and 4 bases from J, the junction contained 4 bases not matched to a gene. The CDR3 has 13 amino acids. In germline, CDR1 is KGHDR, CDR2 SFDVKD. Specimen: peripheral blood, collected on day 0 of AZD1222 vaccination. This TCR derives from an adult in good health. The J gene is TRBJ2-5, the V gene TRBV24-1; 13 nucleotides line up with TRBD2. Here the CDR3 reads CAVGLAGAETQYF. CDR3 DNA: TGTGCCGTCGGACTAGCGGGAGCAGAGACCCAGTACTTC.